One sample yielded the 21 T cell receptor beta chains listed below, sequenced in a study of Tregs in tolerant kidney transplant recipients. Profiled with immunoSEQ multiplex PCR; TCRdb holds only in-frame clones, not every one. The repertoire holds approximately 98,000 clones, with about 90% as singletons. The sample was CD4+ T cells from blood, taken before the transplant. Receptor source: a human donor who received a combined kidney and bone marrow transplant.

V is TRBV10-1 and J is TRBJ2-3, with TRBD2 matching over 14 bases. J lost 6 bases, V lost 0 bases, and 2 bases had no gene match. The CDR3 totals 16 residues. Germline loops: CDR1 WNHNN, CDR2 SYGVQD (reference sequence). CDR3 amino acids: CASSESTSGGADTQYF. DNA of the CDR3: TGCGCCAGCAGTGAGTCGACTAGCGGGGGGGCTGATACGCAGTATTTT.

This rearrangement joins TRBV19 to TRBJ2-7; 9 bases align to TRBD1. Per the germline V gene, CDR1 is LNHDA and CDR2 is SQIVND (reference sequence). The junction had 8 bases not matched to a gene; V was cut back by 3 bases and J by 5 bases. CDR3 length: 15 residues. As DNA, the CDR3 is TGTGCCAGTAGTATCGGACAGGGGTTGCGCCACGAGCAGTACTTC. It translates to CASSIGQGLRHEQYF. Based on the CDR3 plus reference TRBV19 and TRBJ2-7, the full variable domain is DGGITQSPKYLFRKEGQNVTLSCEQNLNHDAMYWYRQDPGQGLRLIYYSQIVNDFQKGDIAEGYSVSREKKESFPLTVTSAQKNPTAFYLCASSIGQGLRHEQYFGPGTRLTVT.

This chain connects TRBV4-1 to TRBJ1-2; 9 nucleotides agree with TRBD1. J was trimmed by 6 bases and V by 1 base; bases with no gene match: 9. Germline-derived CDR1 and CDR2 are MGHRA and YSYEKL. This CDR3 has 16 amino acids. CDR3 nucleotide sequence: TGCGCCAGCAGCCAAGTTCCTACCGGGACAGGGCATGGCTACACCTTC. Amino acid sequence: CASSQVPTGTGHGYTF.

V is TRBV5-5 and J is TRBJ2-3; 8 nucleotides match TRBD2. The germline gives CDR1 SGHKS, CDR2 YYEKEE (reference sequence). J lost 2 bases, V lost 5 bases, and 13 bases had no gene match. This CDR3 contains 17 residues. Here the CDR3 DNA reads TGTGCCAGCAGTCCTGTGTGGGGCGGGGGGCCCACAGATACGCAGTATTTT. Translating gives CASSPVWGGGPTDTQYF.

V usage is TRBV5-1 and J usage is TRBJ2-7; the match to TRBD2 covers 13 bases. Trimming took 4 bases from V and 3 from J; bases not matched to a gene: 10. The CDR3 contains 17 residues. The germline V gene has CDR1 SGHRS and CDR2 YFSETQ. This chain's CDR3 is CASSGGGTSGISYEQYF. The CDR3, as DNA: TGCGCCAGCAGCGGTGGGGGGACTAGCGGGATTAGCTACGAGCAGTACTTC.

This clone has just a few counts. The chain has TRBV5-5 and TRBJ1-4; 9 bases agree with TRBD1. The CDR3 length is 15 residues. Germline V lookup: CDR1 SGHKS, CDR2 YYEKEE (reference sequence). The ends lost 3 bases at V and 5 bases at J; junction bases unmatched: 5. The CDR3 loop is CASSWGDRENEKLFF. Written as DNA, the CDR3 is TGTGCCAGCAGCTGGGGGGACAGGGAAAATGAAAAACTGTTTTTT.

This rearrangement joins TRBV27 to TRBJ2-2; 7 bases map to TRBD1. The CDR3 sequence is 15 residues long. Germline V gene sequence: CDR1 MNHEY, CDR2 SMNVEV (reference sequence). Unmatched junction bases numbered 10, after V lost 8 bases and J lost 4 bases. The CDR3 region is CASGAQGSGTGELFF. CDR3 bases: TGTGCCAGCGGGGCACAGGGGAGCGGCACCGGGGAGCTGTTTTTT.

The rearrangement joins TRBV9 to TRBJ2-4; a possible D gene is TRBD2 (6 bases). The germline gives CDR1 SGDLS, CDR2 YYNGEE. Trimming cost V 0 bases and J 1 base, with 14 bases left between them. This CDR3 is 17 amino acids long. CDR3 sequence (DNA): TGTGCCAGCAGCGTAGACCTTTCAGGAGGGGCCAAAAACATTCAGTACTTC. This gives the protein CASSVDLSGGAKNIQYF.

V is TRBV6-5 and J is TRBJ1-4, with D hard to call. The germline V gene has CDR1 MNHEY and CDR2 SVGAGI. The CDR3 has 15 amino acids. The germline V and J ends were trimmed by 6 bases and 2 bases, with 13 bases remaining between them. The CDR3: CASRPIGVTNEKLFF. CDR3 sequence (DNA): TGTGCCAGCAGGCCCATCGGGGTTACTAATGAAAAACTGTTTTTT.

This clone was recorded a few times. The V and J genes are TRBV4-3 and TRBJ2-7, with 9 bases that match TRBD2. Trimming at V came to 3 bases and at J to 4 bases, leaving 7 bases not matched to a gene. The CDR3 is made up of 15 amino acids. Germline CDR1 and CDR2: LGHNA and YSLEER. The CDR3 region is CASSQNSGSRYEQYF. CDR3 bases: TGCGCCAGCAGCCAGAATAGCGGGAGTAGGTACGAGCAGTACTTC.

V and J are TRBV9 and TRBJ1-2; a possible D gene is TRBD1 (6 bases). The CDR3 runs 17 residues. Germline CDR1 SGDLS, CDR2 YYNGEE. The V gene lost 0 bases and the J gene lost 2 bases, with 17 bases spanning the gap. CDR3 loop: CASSVGPARQANYGYTF. CDR3 DNA: TGTGCCAGCAGCGTAGGTCCCGCCAGACAGGCCAACTATGGCTACACCTTC. Supplemented by reference TRBV9 and TRBJ1-2, the full variable domain reads DSGVTQTPKHLITATGQRVTLRCSPRSGDLSVYWYQQSLDQGLQFLIQYYNGEERAKGNILERFSAQQFPDLHSELNLSSLELGDSALYFCASSVGPARQANYGYTFGSGTRLTVV.

The V call is TRBV29-1, the J call TRBJ2-1, with a possible D match to TRBD2 (6 bases). Germline V gives CDR1 SQVTM, CDR2 ANQGSEA. The CDR3 loop spans 13 amino acids. Trimming cost V 6 bases and J 2 bases, with 11 bases left between them. The CDR3 DNA sequence: TGCAGCGTGGGGACTTCCCCCTACAATGAGCAGTTCTTC. Protein product: CSVGTSPYNEQFF.

The chain employs TRBV19 and TRBJ1-2; no firm D call. The CDR3 consists of 13 residues. Per germline, CDR1 LNHDA and CDR2 SQIVND (reference sequence). Trimming took off 3 bases at V and 2 bases at J, with 7 bases between the two ends. The CDR3 reads CASSIEMNYGYTF. In nucleotides, the CDR3 is TGTGCCAGTAGTATCGAGATGAACTATGGCTACACCTTC.

This chain connects TRBV5-1 to TRBJ1-2, with TRBD1 matching over 11 bases. The CDR3 extends over 17 amino acids. The V segment lost 6 bases and the J segment 1 base; nucleotides outside the gene matches: 11. Germline CDR1 is SGHRS and CDR2 is YFSETQ. The CDR3 region is CASTNTPGQGGNYGYTF. CDR3 nucleotides: TGCGCCAGCACCAATACTCCGGGACAGGGGGGTAACTATGGCTACACCTTC. The variable domain in full, completed from reference TRBV5-1 and TRBJ1-2, reads KAGVTQTPRYLIKTRGQQVTLSCSPISGHRSVSWYQQTPGQGLQFLFEYFSETQRNKGNFPGRFSGRQFSNSRSEMNVSTLELGDSALYLCASTNTPGQGGNYGYTFGSGTRLTVV.

The chain recombines TRBV28 with TRBJ1-1; D call uncertain. The CDR3 has 14 residues. Germline CDR1 and CDR2: MDHEN and SYDVKM. The V end lost 6 bases, the J end lost 2 bases, and 13 bases lay between the germline ends. CDR3 protein: CASSAFTENTEAFF. The CDR3 bases are TGTGCCAGCAGCGCTTTCACAGAAAACACTGAAGCTTTCTTT. Drawing the rest from reference TRBV28 and TRBJ1-1, the complete variable domain is DVKVTQSSRYLVKRTGEKVFLECVQDMDHENMFWYRQDPGLGLRLIYFSYDVKMKEKGDIPEGYSVSREKKERFSLILESASTNQTSMYLCASSAFTENTEAFFGQGTRLTVV.

This chain connects TRBV19 to TRBJ1-1; 7 nucleotides agree with TRBD1. With 8 bases clipped from V and 7 bases from J, the junction kept 4 bases outside the gene matches. The CDR3 is 11 amino acids. Germline V gene sequence: CDR1 LNHDA, CDR2 SQIVND (reference sequence). CDR3 region: CASLQGFEAFF. Written as DNA, the CDR3 is TGTGCCAGTTTACAGGGGTTTGAAGCTTTCTTT.

This chain connects TRBV5-1 to TRBJ1-2, with no clear D. The CDR3 contains 15 residues. V gave up 1 base and J gave up 4 bases, with 14 bases separating them. CDR1 and CDR2 (germline): SGHRS, YFSETQ. The CDR3 sequence: CASSLIWEGGYGYTF. The DNA for the CDR3 is TGCGCCAGCAGCTTGATCTGGGAGGGAGGCTATGGCTACACCTTC.

V is TRBV14 and J is TRBJ1-2; D is undetermined. Germline lookup yields CDR1 SGHDN and CDR2 FVKESK. V lost 1 base and J lost 8, with 11 bases in between. The length of the CDR3 is 13 residues. CDR3 protein: CASSQVGRRGYTF. CDR3 coding DNA: TGTGCCAGCAGCCAAGTCGGCAGGCGCGGCTACACCTTC.

The chain uses TRBV18 and TRBJ2-1; TRBD1 aligns across 9 bases. The ends lost 0 bases at V and 12 bases at J; junction bases unmatched: 6. CDR3 size: 14 residues. Germline V gene lookup returns CDR1 KGHSH and CDR2 LQKENI. The CDR3 DNA sequence: TGTGCCAGCTCACCACCGGACAGGGGTGTTTTGCAGTTCTTC. Its translation: CASSPPDRGVLQFF.

This clone turned up a few times. The V and J genes are TRBV10-1 and TRBJ2-3; D uncertain. Germline-derived CDR1 and CDR2 are WNHNN and SYGVQD (reference sequence). V lost 0 bases, J lost 4 bases, and 8 bases lay in between. CDR3 length equals 14 residues. The CDR3: CASSESAGSDTQYF. The DNA for the CDR3 is TGCGCCAGCAGTGAGTCGGCAGGTTCAGATACGCAGTATTTT.

This rearrangement joins TRBV7-2 to TRBJ2-5; D perhaps matches TRBD2 (5 bases). CDR1 SGHTA and CDR2 FQGNSA come from the germline V gene. V lost 3 bases and J 1 base, leaving 12 bases between the germline ends. This CDR3 region has 15 residues. For the CDR3, the DNA is TGTGCCAGCAGCTTGGAGAGCGGTCCCCAAGAGACCCAGTACTTC. It is translated as CASSLESGPQETQYF.